A selection of T cell receptor beta chains follows, all from one sample in a study of cytomegalovirus exposure and HLA in healthy donors. Some clones are missing from TCRdb's copy, which holds only in-frame ones; the method was immunoSEQ multiplex PCR. The sample shows over 200,000 clones, about 70% of them seen only once. The specimen was PBMCs. The receptors originated from a young woman in good health and CMV-seronegative. Each CDR3 is given with its conserved first and last residue. A D gene is named only where the DNA matches it firmly. Expanded clones are given a class, and other clones once, few, many or no size at all.

v_call,clone_size,d_call,j_call,cdr3_aa,cdr3_nt
TRBV29-1,NA,NA,TRBJ2-2,CSVHSGELFF,TGCAGCGTTCACTCCGGGGAGCTGTTTTTT
TRBV5-1,once,NA,TRBJ2-5,CASSLGHFQETQYF,TGCGCCAGCAGCTTGGGTCACTTCCAAGAGACCCAGTACTTC
TRBV11-2,NA,NA,TRBJ1-3,CASSLAGSGNTIYF,TGTGCCAGCAGCTTAGCGGGCTCTGGAAACACCATATATTTT
TRBV2,NA,NA,TRBJ1-5,CASREAPGLTPQPQHF,TGTGCCAGCAGAGAAGCCCCGGGACTTACCCCTCAGCCCCAGCATTTT
TRBV6-1,NA,NA,TRBJ1-5,CASSGTGNNQPQHF,TGTGCCAGCAGTGGTACAGGGAACAATCAGCCCCAGCATTTT
TRBV7-9,NA,TRBD2,TRBJ2-3,CSSSHKGAGERTDTQYF,TGTTCCAGCAGCCACAAGGGTGCGGGAGAACGCACAGATACGCAGTATTTT
TRBV7-3,NA,TRBD1,TRBJ1-1,CASSLRGGGTEAFF,TGTGCCAGCAGCTTAAGAGGGGGCGGCACTGAAGCTTTCTTT
TRBV5-6,NA,NA,TRBJ1-2,CASSRAATGDGYTF,TGTGCCAGCAGCCGGGCGGCCACAGGAGATGGCTACACCTTC
TRBV7-2,NA,NA,TRBJ1-5,CASSFRQRNQPQHF,TGTGCCAGCAGCTTCCGACAGAGAAATCAGCCCCAGCATTTT
TRBV15,few,TRBD1,TRBJ1-6,CATSRDRSYNSPLHF,TGTGCCACCAGCCGGGACAGGTCCTATAATTCACCCCTCCACTTT
TRBV10-2,NA,NA,TRBJ1-3,CASRGPGNTIYF,TGCGCCAGCAGGGGCCCGGGAAACACCATATATTTT
TRBV2,few,NA,TRBJ1-4,CASSEALAGRLFF,TGTGCCAGCAGTGAAGCGCTAGCGGGAAGACTGTTTTTT
TRBV5-4,NA,TRBD1,TRBJ1-3,CASSLNRGPGNTIYF,TGTGCCAGCAGCTTAAACAGGGGGCCCGGAAACACCATATATTTT
TRBV7-2,NA,NA,TRBJ1-2,CASSLLAEMYGYTF,TGTGCCAGCAGCTTACTCGCGGAAATGTATGGCTACACCTTC
TRBV15,NA,NA,TRBJ1-5,CATRMAGTNWPQHF,TGTGCCACCAGAATGGCGGGTACAAATTGGCCCCAGCATTTT
TRBV18,once,TRBD1,TRBJ2-3,CASSLTGGFTDTQYF,TGTGCCAGCTCCCTAACAGGGGGGTTCACAGATACGCAGTATTTT
TRBV5-1,NA,NA,TRBJ2-3,CASSLGGAGALTDTQYF,TGCGCCAGCAGCTTGGGGGGCGCGGGGGCGTTAACAGATACGCAGTATTTT
TRBV2,NA,TRBD2,TRBJ2-7,CASSPSGGHSYEQYF,TGTGCCAGCAGTCCTAGCGGGGGCCATTCCTACGAGCAGTACTTC
TRBV19,NA,TRBD1,TRBJ1-5,CATTPGQGGFGPQHF,TGTGCCACCACACCGGGACAGGGAGGTTTCGGGCCCCAGCATTTT
TRBV5-4,once,TRBD1,TRBJ1-1,CASSKSGTGRMNTEAFF,TGTGCCAGCAGCAAATCCGGGACAGGGCGGATGAACACTGAAGCTTTCTTT
TRBV29-1,few,NA,TRBJ1-3,CSVEGGAGNTIYF,TGCAGCGTTGAGGGGGGTGCCGGAAACACCATATATTTT
TRBV7-3,NA,TRBD2,TRBJ2-3,CASSHRTSSDTQYF,TGTGCCAGCAGCCACAGGACTAGCTCAGATACGCAGTATTTT
TRBV5-1,NA,TRBD1,TRBJ2-1,CASSYTGTGIYEQFF,TGCGCCAGCAGCTATACCGGGACAGGGATCTATGAGCAGTTCTTC
TRBV7-3,NA,NA,TRBJ2-3,CASSLNPGSARDTQYF,TGTGCCAGCAGCTTAAACCCGGGATCAGCCAGGGATACGCAGTATTTT
TRBV5-4,few,NA,TRBJ1-3,CASSLAPGSGNTIYF,TGTGCCAGCAGCCTGGCACCGGGCTCTGGAAACACCATATATTTT
TRBV15,NA,NA,TRBJ2-5,CATSRDNAGLQETQYF,TGTGCCACCAGCAGAGATAACGCGGGGCTCCAAGAGACCCAGTACTTC
TRBV2,NA,TRBD2,TRBJ2-6,CASGPPVAGGPTTGANVLTF,TGTGCCAGCGGCCCACCCGTAGCGGGAGGGCCGACGACTGGGGCCAACGTCCTGACTTTC
TRBV6-6,NA,NA,TRBJ2-7,CASSSGLPSAYEQYF,TGTGCCAGCAGTTCAGGACTGCCGTCAGCCTACGAGCAGTACTTC
TRBV29-1,NA,TRBD1,TRBJ2-1,CSVGGTGDSYNEQFF,TGCAGCGTTGGGGGGACAGGAGACTCCTACAATGAGCAGTTCTTC
TRBV18,NA,NA,TRBJ1-5,CASSREVGAQPQHF,TGTGCCAGCTCACGAGAGGTGGGGGCTCAGCCCCAGCATTTT
TRBV9,NA,TRBD1,TRBJ1-1,CASSAQGNLDTEAFF,TGTGCCAGCAGCGCACAGGGGAACCTCGACACTGAAGCTTTCTTT
TRBV5-4,NA,NA,TRBJ1-2,CASTNLGVNYGYTF,TGTGCCAGCACGAACCTGGGCGTTAACTATGGCTACACCTTC
TRBV6-1,once,NA,TRBJ2-1,CASTQLNGYNEQFF,TGTGCCAGCACCCAGTTAAATGGTTACAATGAGCAGTTCTTC
TRBV7-9,NA,NA,TRBJ1-2,CSSSLSARNSYGYTF,TGTTCCAGCAGCCTCAGCGCTCGCAACTCCTATGGCTACACCTTC
TRBV14,NA,NA,TRBJ1-6,CASSQRVKGSPLHF,TGTGCCAGCAGCCAACGGGTTAAAGGATCACCCCTCCACTTT
TRBV5-1,NA,NA,TRBJ1-2,CASSLFGAGYGYTF,TGCGCCAGCAGCTTGTTTGGGGCCGGCTATGGCTACACCTTC
TRBV14,NA,NA,TRBJ1-5,CASSQSHNQPQHF,TGTGCCAGCAGCCAATCACACAATCAGCCCCAGCATTTT
TRBV13,once,TRBD2,TRBJ2-3,CASSRGGGGSGSTDTQYF,TGTGCCAGCAGCCGAGGTGGGGGGGGGAGCGGAAGCACAGATACGCAGTATTTT
TRBV11-3,few,TRBD1,TRBJ2-1,CARAARDRDYNEQFF,TGTGCCAGAGCCGCCCGGGACAGGGATTACAATGAGCAGTTCTTC